Reported below is one T cell receptor (beta chain). The target antigen is unknown. cDNA libraries of TCR beta carried unique molecular identifiers. TCRdb re-called the PCR reads with MiXCR, one entry per CDR3 protein. The sample contains roughly 700,000 distinct CDR3 sequences, about 27% of which appear only once. The CDR3 runs 15 residues. V was clipped by 9 bases and J by 3 bases; unmatched bases: 12. These data are taken from a study of post-analysis software for immune sequencing data. Study-level background: Progressive-relapsing, secondary progressive and relapsing-remitting multiple sclerosis were among the disease courses included. The study's findings and limits: Comparison with controls showed significantly lower normalized Chao1 diversity in multiple sclerosis patients. Patients used about five TRBV segments, including TRBV5-6, TRBV5-1 and TRBV20-1, more often than controls. Strong same-batch co-clustering of samples appeared with F measure clustering.

The clonotype comes from a girl between 5 and 17 years old with multiple sclerosis. The V gene is TRBV12-3 or TRBV12-4, the J gene TRBJ2-3; 7 positions agree with TRBD1. The sample comprised blood. In nucleotides, the CDR3 is TGTGCCAGTCGCGCTCCGGGACAGAGAACAGATACGCAGTATTTT. This translates into CASRAPGQRTDTQYF.